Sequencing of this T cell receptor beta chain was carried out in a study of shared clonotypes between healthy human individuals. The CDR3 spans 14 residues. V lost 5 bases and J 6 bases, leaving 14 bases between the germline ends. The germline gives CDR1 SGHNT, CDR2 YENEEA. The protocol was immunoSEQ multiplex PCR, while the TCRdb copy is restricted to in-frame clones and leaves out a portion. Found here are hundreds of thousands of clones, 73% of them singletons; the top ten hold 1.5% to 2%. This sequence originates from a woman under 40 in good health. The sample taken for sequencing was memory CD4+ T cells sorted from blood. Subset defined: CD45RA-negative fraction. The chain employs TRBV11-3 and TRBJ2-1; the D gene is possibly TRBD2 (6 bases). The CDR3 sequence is CASSVGRGGNEQFF. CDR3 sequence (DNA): TGTGCCAGCAGCGTAGGGCGGGGAGGCAATGAGCAGTTCTTC.